The 4 T cell receptor beta chains in this list originate from one sample, sequenced in a study of beta chain features in type 1 diabetes. Their specific antigens are unknown. Study-wide points: There was a moderate but significant shortening of TCRB CDR3s in all four CD4+ subsets of Type 1 diabetes patients.

The whole isolated RNA underwent reverse transcription, so sequencing captured expressed TCRB transcripts. The table came from immunoSEQ multiplex PCR; TCRdb's copy has only in-frame clones and leaves some out. The sample includes 300,000 to 450,000 clones, 10% to 15% seen only once; the top ten take 0.01%. Material for sequencing was naive CD4+ T cells from blood. These receptors originate from a woman aged 18-30 years with type 1 diabetes.

This clone was counted between two and nine times. The chain combines TRBV10-3 with TRBJ1-2, with 10 bases aligning to TRBD1. The CDR3 extends over 16 amino acids. V dropped 8 bases and J dropped 6; count of bases not matched to a gene: 15. Germline CDR1 is ENHRY and CDR2 is SYGVKD. The CDR3 DNA reads as TGTGCCATCCAGGGGAGACAGGGGGCGATGGGCAATGGCTACACCTTC. Translating gives CAIQGRQGAMGNGYTF.

The chain's CDR3 is CATSRGGRQGTDTQYF. The CDR3 coding sequence is TGTGCCACCAGCAGAGGCGGACGACAGGGCACAGATACGCAGTATTTT. The chain employs TRBV15 and TRBJ2-3; tentatively, D is TRBD1 (6 bases). V dropped 1 base and J dropped 1 base, with 12 bases sitting between them. This CDR3 contains 16 residues. The V gene's germline CDR1 is LNHNV and CDR2 YYDKDF (reference sequence).

This clone was picked up a small number of times. This chain uses TRBV7-2 with TRBJ2-7; D remains ambiguous. The V gene's germline CDR1 is SGHTA and CDR2 FQGNSA. This CDR3 spans 16 amino acids. The V and J ends lost 5 bases and 0 bases respectively, with 17 bases between them. Here the CDR3 reads CASSPALIASSYEQYF. The CDR3 bases are TGTGCCAGCAGCCCCGCCCTAATCGCGAGCTCCTACGAGCAGTACTTC. The entire variable domain, with the rest obtained from reference TRBV7-2 and TRBJ2-7, is as follows: GAGVSQSPSNKVTEKGKDVELRCDPISGHTALYWYRQSLGQGLEFLIYFQGNSAPDKSGLPSDRFSAERTGGSVSTLTIQRTQQEDSAVYLCASSPALIASSYEQYFGPGTRLTVT.

This clone came up a few times. The rearrangement joins TRBV7-9 to TRBJ1-2, with unresolved D. CDR1 is SEHNR and CDR2 is FQNEAQ in the germline V gene (reference sequence). Trimming cost V 2 bases and J 6 bases, with 4 bases left between them. The CDR3 totals 11 residues. The CDR3 is CASSLSDGYTF. In nucleotides, the CDR3 is TGTGCCAGCAGCTTATCCGATGGCTACACCTTC.